The clone carrying this T cell receptor beta chain was counted a few times. Its antigen is currently unknown. This sample is part of a study of molecular identifiers for immune sequencing clone quantification. Across the whole study: In replicates, RNA taken from roughly 20,000 or 100,000 naive CD8 cells was divided five ways, and four portions underwent sequencing.

TCRdb re-called the PCR reads through MiXCR, storing one row per CDR3 protein. The table includes over 550,000 distinct CDR3 sequences, about 25% detected once. General study points: Effector cells had over 99% of their molecules in clones above 20 RNA copies, while naive cells had under 1%.

Sequenced material: naive CD8+ T cells from blood, with Jurkat cell RNA spiked in. The subset is: FACS-sorted CD8+CD4-CCR7+CD45RA+ naive T cells. The sequence came from a human donor in good health. Some libraries in this study had Jurkat cell RNA spiked in.

The CDR3 sequence is CASRPSNSYTTNEKLFF. In DNA, the CDR3 is TGTGCAAGTCGCCCTTCAAACAGTTACACAACTAATGAAAAACTGTTTTTT. The V and J genes are TRBV12-2 and TRBJ1-4. TRBV12-2 is marked as a pseudogene. The CDR3 has 17 residues.